This T cell receptor beta chain was identified during a study of shared clonotypes between healthy human individuals. CDR1 MNHEY and CDR2 SMNVEV come from the germline V gene (reference sequence). Trimming removed 5 bases from V and 4 bases from J; junction bases left unmatched: 4. The CDR3 has 14 amino acids. Each cell subset's genomic DNA was divided evenly among several immunoSEQ plates. Repertoires were generated with immunoSEQ multiplex PCR, while TCRdb's copy carries only in-frame clones and drops some. The repertoire includes 950,000 to 1,100,000 clones, about 80% of them detected once, and 1.2% to 1.5% sits in the top ten. The donors, all of them Caucasian adults, lived in Nashville, Tennessee.

The clonotype comes from a man aged 18 to 29 in good health. The specimen sequenced was memory CD4+ T cells sorted from blood. Described subset: CD45RA-negative fraction. The chain couples TRBV27 to TRBJ2-3; the match to TRBD2 covers 9 bases. CDR3 sequence reads: CASSRGTSPDTQYF. The CDR3 DNA reads as TGTGCCAGCAGTCGGGGGACTAGCCCAGATACGCAGTATTTT.